This record looks at one T cell receptor (beta chain) sequence and its context. No antigen is known for it. The source of the sample is a study of T cell clonotyping in hematopoietic cell transplantation. Findings and caveats of the study: Cells were unsorted, so CD4 and CD8 contributions were not separated.

The CDR3 runs 13 residues. Germline-derived CDR1 and CDR2 are SGHVS and FQNEAQ. V lost 3 bases and J lost 5, with 10 bases in between. The protocol was immunoSEQ multiplex PCR, while the TCRdb copy is restricted to in-frame clones and leaves out a portion. The table lists roughly 34,000 clones, 85% to 95% of them singletons. Time point indicated: recipient sample about 28 days before transplant, after cytoreduction. The clonotype comes from a man between 35 and 55 years old with chronic myeloid leukemia. Some clones in this sample may be carry-over from other donors' samples. The genes are TRBV7-8 and TRBJ1-1; D is perhaps TRBD1 (5 bases). The sequences come from peripheral blood mononuclear cells, collected before stem cell transplant. The CDR3 region is CASSLRGGTEAFF. CDR3 in DNA: TGTGCCAGCAGCTTGAGGGGAGGAACTGAAGCTTTCTTT.